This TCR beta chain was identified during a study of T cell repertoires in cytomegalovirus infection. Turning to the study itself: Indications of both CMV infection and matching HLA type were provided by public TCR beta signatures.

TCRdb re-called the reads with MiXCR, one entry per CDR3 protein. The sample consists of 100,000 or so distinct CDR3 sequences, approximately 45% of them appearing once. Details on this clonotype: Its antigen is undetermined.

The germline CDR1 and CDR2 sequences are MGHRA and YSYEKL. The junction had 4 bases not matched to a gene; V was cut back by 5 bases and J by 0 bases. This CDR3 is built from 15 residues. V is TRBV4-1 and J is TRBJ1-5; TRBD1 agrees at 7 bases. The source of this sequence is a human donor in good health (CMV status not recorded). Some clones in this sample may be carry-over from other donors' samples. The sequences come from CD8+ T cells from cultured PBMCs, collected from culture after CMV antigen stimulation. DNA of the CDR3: TGCGCCAGCAGCGATTACAGGGGTAGCAATCAGCCCCAGCATTTT. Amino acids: CASSDYRGSNQPQHF.